This T cell receptor beta chain was identified during a study of blood T cell repertoires in COVID-19. Germline CDR1 is MNHEY and CDR2 is SVGAGI. V was cut by 0 bases and J by 3 bases, with 9 bases left in between. The CDR3 totals 15 residues. Sequencing used immunoSEQ multiplex PCR; TCRdb keeps in-frame clones, though not all of them. The sample holds under 45,000 clones, roughly nine tenths seen once. The sequenced material came from peripheral blood. The genes are TRBV6-5 and TRBJ1-5; D perhaps matches TRBD1 (5 bases). This TCR came from a human donor in a cohort sampled during active COVID-19. The CDR3 DNA is TGTGCCAGCAGTTACTCATGGGGGGACAATCAGCCCCAGCATTTT. Amino acid sequence: CASSYSWGDNQPQHF.